This paragraph covers one TCR beta chain sequence. Antigen specificity is unknown. The data are from a study of siplizumab effects on memory and regulatory T cells. The V gene lost 3 bases and the J gene lost 5 bases, with 16 bases spanning the gap. Germline-derived CDR1 and CDR2 are GTSNPN and SVGIG (reference sequence). This CDR3 has 14 residues. Libraries were prepared by immunoSEQ multiplex PCR; TCRdb keeps only in-frame clonotypes and omits some of them. Among over 95,000 clones listed, roughly 95% were seen once. Study-wide points: A minor fraction of alloreactive clones, and no more, mapped to unstimulated subsets. Memory T cells appeared less diverse than naive cells, which seemed to contribute substantially to alloresponse.

This clonotype was sampled from a human donor in good health. V and J are TRBV30 and TRBJ1-1; tentatively, D is TRBD1 (5 bases). The sample taken for sequencing was non-Treg CD4+ T cells sorted from blood. DNA for the CDR3: TGTGCCTGGAGCTTTAAGGGGAGGTCGACTGAAGCTTTCTTT. Translating it yields CAWSFKGRSTEAFF.